Listed below are T cell receptor beta chains from one sample, sequenced in a study of blood T cell repertoires in COVID-19. Profiling relied on immunoSEQ multiplex PCR, and the TCRdb table lists in-frame clones only, not all of them. The data show about 200,000 clones, about 80% seen once. The material sequenced was peripheral blood. All receptors derive from a man in his 60s with acute or convalescent COVID-19. The CDR3 runs from the conserved cysteine through the conserved F or W. D genes are given only for firm matches. Rows give clone size only sometimes, using once, few, many, or a class for an expanded clone.

clone_size cdr3_length j_call d_call v_call cdr3_nt cdr3_aa
- 14 TRBJ1-5 - TRBV6-2/TRBV6-3 TGTGCCAGCAGCAACCGGGATAGCAATCAGCCCCAGCATTTT CASSNRDSNQPQHF
- 17 TRBJ1-2 - TRBV4-2 TGTGCCAGCAGCCAAGAAGGTGTAAGGAACAGGGACTATGGCTACACCTTC CASSQEGVRNRDYGYTF
once 12 TRBJ1-2 - TRBV4-1 TGCGCCAGCAGCCAAGATTCCCGGGGCTACACCTTC CASSQDSRGYTF
- 14 TRBJ1-1 - TRBV19 TGTGCCAGTAGTAAAGGTGGGCCAGAACCTGAAGCTTTCTTT CASSKGGPEPEAFF
- 14 TRBJ2-7 TRBD1 TRBV5-4 TGTGCCAGCAGCTTAAGACAGGGGGCGGTCGAGCAGTACTTC CASSLRQGAVEQYF
- 17 TRBJ2-1 - TRBV7-7 TGTGCCAGCAGTTCCTATCCGCCGGGAGCCTATTTCAATGAGCAGTTCTTC CASSSYPPGAYFNEQFF
- 17 TRBJ2-6 - TRBV9 TGTGCCAGCAGCGTAGTCCAGGGGCCGTCTGGGGCCAACGTCCTGACTTTC CASSVVQGPSGANVLTF
once 15 TRBJ1-5 TRBD1 TRBV6-1 TGTGCCAGCAGTGAAGGGAGGGGGCGCGGTCAGCCCCAGCATTTT CASSEGRGRGQPQHF
- 14 TRBJ1-2 - TRBV19 TGTGCCAGTAGTCCCTCCGACATCAGCTATGGCTACACCTTC CASSPSDISYGYTF
- 14 TRBJ1-2 - TRBV28 TGTGCCAGCAGTTTATCATTCGGAGGTAATGGCTACACCTTC CASSLSFGGNGYTF
- 15 TRBJ2-1 TRBD2 TRBV7-9 TGTGCCAGCAGCTTAGCGGGACTAGCCGTTAATGAGCAGTTCTTC CASSLAGLAVNEQFF
- 16 TRBJ2-7 TRBD2 TRBV7-9 TGTGCCAGCAGCTTAACCCCCGGGGGGGCCACCTACGAGCAGTACTTC CASSLTPGGATYEQYF
- 14 TRBJ2-1 - TRBV4-1 TGCGCCAGCAGCCAAGTTCTTAGCCCCAATGAGCAGTTCTTC CASSQVLSPNEQFF
- 15 TRBJ1-6 - TRBV6-5 TGTGCCAGCAGCTGGGACACTGGAGATAATTCACCCCTCCACTTT CASSWDTGDNSPLHF
- 18 TRBJ1-1 - TRBV6-1 TGTGCCAGCAGTGACATGACAGGCGGAGAAACAATGAACACTGAAGCTTTCTTT CASSDMTGGETMNTEAFF
- 17 TRBJ2-1 TRBD1 TRBV4-1 TGCGCCAGCAGCCCCGCGGGACAGGGGATCTCCTACAATGAGCAGTTCTTC CASSPAGQGISYNEQFF
- 15 TRBJ2-1 TRBD2 TRBV9 TGTGCCAGCAGCGTAGTTGCGGGGGGATCGAATGAGCAGTTCTTC CASSVVAGGSNEQFF